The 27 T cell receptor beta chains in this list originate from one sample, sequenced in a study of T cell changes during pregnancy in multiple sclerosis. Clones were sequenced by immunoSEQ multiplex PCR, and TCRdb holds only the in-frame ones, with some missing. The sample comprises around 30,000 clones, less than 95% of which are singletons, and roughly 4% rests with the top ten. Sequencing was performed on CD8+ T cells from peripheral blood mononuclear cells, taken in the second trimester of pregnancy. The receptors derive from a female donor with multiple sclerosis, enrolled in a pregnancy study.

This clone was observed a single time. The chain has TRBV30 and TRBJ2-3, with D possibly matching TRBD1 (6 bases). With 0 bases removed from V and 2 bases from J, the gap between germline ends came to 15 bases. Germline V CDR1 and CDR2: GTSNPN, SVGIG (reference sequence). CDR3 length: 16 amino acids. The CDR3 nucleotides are TGTGCCTGGAGTGTAATAGGGACATCCTACACAGATACGCAGTATTTT. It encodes CAWSVIGTSYTDTQYF.

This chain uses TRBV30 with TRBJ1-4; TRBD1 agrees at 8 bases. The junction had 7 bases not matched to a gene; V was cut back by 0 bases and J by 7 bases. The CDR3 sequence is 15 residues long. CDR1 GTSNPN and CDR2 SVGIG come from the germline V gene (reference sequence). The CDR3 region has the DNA TGTGCCTGGAGTGTACTGGGACAGGCCAGTGAAAAACTGTTTTTT. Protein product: CAWSVLGQASEKLFF.

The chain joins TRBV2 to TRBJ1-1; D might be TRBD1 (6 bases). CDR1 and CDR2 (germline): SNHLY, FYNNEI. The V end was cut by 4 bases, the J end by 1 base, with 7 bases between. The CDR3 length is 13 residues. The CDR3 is CASSVGGNTEAFF. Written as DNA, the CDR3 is TGTGCCAGCAGTGTAGGGGGGAACACTGAAGCTTTCTTT. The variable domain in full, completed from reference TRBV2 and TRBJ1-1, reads EPEVTQTPSHQVTQMGQEVILRCVPISNHLYFYWYRQILGQKVEFLVSFYNNEISEKSEIFDDQFSVERPDGSNFTLKIRSTKLEDSAMYFCASSVGGNTEAFFGQGTRLTVV.

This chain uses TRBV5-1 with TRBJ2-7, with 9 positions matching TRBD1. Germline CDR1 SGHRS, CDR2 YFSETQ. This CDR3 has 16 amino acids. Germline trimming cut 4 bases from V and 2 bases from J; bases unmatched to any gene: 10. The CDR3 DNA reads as TGCGCCAGCAGCCTCCCCCGGGACAGGGCCACCTACGAGCAGTACTTC. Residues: CASSLPRDRATYEQYF.

CDR3 sequence (DNA): TGTGCCAGCAGCTCGGTCCCCCTACTAGAGTACCAAGAGACCCAGTACTTC. Protein sequence: CASSSVPLLEYQETQYF. The chain has TRBV5-4 and TRBJ2-5; TRBD2 might be the D (5 bases). Germline V gene sequence: CDR1 SGHNT, CDR2 YYREEE (reference sequence). Between the trimmed V and J ends, which lost 3 bases and 0 bases, there was a span of 18 bases. This CDR3 has 17 amino acids.

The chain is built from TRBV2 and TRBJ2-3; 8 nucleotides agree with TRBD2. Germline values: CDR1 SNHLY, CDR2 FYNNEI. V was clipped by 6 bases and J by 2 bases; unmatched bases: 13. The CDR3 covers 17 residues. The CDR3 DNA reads TGTGCCAGCAGCCTTTTGAGCGGGAGCTCCGACACAGATACGCAGTATTTT. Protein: CASSLLSGSSDTDTQYF.

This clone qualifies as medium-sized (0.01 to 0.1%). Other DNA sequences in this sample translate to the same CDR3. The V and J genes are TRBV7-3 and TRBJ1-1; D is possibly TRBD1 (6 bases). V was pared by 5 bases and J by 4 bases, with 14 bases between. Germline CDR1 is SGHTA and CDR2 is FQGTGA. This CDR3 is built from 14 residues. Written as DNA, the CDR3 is TGTGCCAGCAGCCCCGGTCTGGGGGCCACTGAAGCTTTCTTT. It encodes CASSPGLGATEAFF.

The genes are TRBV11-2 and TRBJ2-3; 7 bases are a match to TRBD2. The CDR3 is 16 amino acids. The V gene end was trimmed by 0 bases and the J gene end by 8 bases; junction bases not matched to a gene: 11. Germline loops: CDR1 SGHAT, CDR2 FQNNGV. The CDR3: CASSLELSGAWGTQYF. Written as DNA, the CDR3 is TGTGCCAGCAGCTTAGAACTGAGCGGGGCCTGGGGTACGCAGTATTTT.

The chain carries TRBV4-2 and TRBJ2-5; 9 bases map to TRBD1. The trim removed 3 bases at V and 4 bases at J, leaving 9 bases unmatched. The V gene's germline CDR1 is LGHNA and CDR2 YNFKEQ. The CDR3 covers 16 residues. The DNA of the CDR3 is TGTGCCAGCAGCCAGGGACAGGGTGTAATATTAGAGACCCAGTACTTC. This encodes CASSQGQGVILETQYF.

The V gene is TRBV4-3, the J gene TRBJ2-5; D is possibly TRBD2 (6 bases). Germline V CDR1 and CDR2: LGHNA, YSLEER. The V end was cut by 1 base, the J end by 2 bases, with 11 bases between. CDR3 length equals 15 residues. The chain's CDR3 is CASSQGGGEQETQYF. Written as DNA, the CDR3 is TGCGCCAGCAGCCAAGGGGGCGGGGAGCAAGAGACCCAGTACTTC.

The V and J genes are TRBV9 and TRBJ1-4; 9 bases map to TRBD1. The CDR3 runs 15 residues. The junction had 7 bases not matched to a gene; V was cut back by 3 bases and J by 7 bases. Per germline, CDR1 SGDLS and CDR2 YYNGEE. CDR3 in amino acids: CASSDRQGESEKLFF. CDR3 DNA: TGTGCCAGCAGCGACCGACAGGGGGAGAGTGAAAAACTGTTTTTT. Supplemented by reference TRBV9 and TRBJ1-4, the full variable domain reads DSGVTQTPKHLITATGQRVTLRCSPRSGDLSVYWYQQSLDQGLQFLIQYYNGEERAKGNILERFSAQQFPDLHSELNLSSLELGDSALYFCASSDRQGESEKLFFGSGTQLSVL.

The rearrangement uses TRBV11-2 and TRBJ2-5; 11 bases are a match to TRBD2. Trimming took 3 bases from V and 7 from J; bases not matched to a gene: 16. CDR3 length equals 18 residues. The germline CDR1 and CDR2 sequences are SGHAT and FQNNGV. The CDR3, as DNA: TGTGCCAGCAGCTTTCCCCAGACTAGCGGGAATTGGGATGTGACCCAGTACTTC. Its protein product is CASSFPQTSGNWDVTQYF. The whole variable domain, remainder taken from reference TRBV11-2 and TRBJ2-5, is EAGVAQSPRYKIIEKRQSVAFWCNPISGHATLYWYQQILGQGPKLLIQFQNNGVVDDSQLPKDRFSAERLKGVDSTLKIQPAKLEDSAVYLCASSFPQTSGNWDVTQYFGPGTRLLVL.

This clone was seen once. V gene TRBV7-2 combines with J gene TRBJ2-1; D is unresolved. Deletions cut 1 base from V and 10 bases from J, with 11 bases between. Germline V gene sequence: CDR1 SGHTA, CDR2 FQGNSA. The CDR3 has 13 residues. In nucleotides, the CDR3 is TGTGCCAGCAGCTTAGGGTCCAGTGGCGAGCAGTTCTTC. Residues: CASSLGSSGEQFF.

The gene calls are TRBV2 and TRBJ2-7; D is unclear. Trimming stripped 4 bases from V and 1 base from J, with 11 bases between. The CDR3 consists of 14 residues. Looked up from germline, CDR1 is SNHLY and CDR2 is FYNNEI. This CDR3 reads CASSVGLSSYEQYF. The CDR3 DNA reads TGTGCCAGCAGTGTGGGCCTCTCGTCCTACGAGCAGTACTTC.

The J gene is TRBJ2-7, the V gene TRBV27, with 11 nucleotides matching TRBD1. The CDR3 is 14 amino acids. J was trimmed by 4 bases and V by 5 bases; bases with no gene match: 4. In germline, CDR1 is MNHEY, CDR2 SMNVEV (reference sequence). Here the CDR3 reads CASSAGTGGYEQYF. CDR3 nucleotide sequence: TGTGCCAGCAGTGCCGGGACAGGGGGGTACGAGCAGTACTTC.

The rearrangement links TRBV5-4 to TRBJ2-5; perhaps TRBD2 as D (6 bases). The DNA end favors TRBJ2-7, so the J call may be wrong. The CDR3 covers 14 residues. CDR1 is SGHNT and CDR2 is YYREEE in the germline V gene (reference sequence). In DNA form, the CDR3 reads TGTGCCAGCAGCCCGCTCACGGGAGCCTACGAGCAGTACTTC. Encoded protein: CASSPLTGAYEQYF.

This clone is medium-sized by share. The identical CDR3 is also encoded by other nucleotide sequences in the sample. CDR3 protein: CASSAGNTGELFF. The CDR3 nucleotides are TGTGCCAGCAGTGCCGGGAACACCGGGGAGCTGTTTTTT. The chain combines TRBV6-4 with TRBJ2-2; D uncertain. V was pared by 4 bases and J by 1 base, with 4 bases between. This CDR3 is built from 13 residues. Germline values: CDR1 MRHNA, CDR2 SNTAGT.

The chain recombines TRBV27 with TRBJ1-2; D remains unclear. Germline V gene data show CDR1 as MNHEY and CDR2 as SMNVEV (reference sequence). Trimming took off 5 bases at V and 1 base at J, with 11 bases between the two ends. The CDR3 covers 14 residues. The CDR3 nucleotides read TGTGCCAGCAGTGAGAACAGCATTAACTATGGCTACACCTTC. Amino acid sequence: CASSENSINYGYTF.

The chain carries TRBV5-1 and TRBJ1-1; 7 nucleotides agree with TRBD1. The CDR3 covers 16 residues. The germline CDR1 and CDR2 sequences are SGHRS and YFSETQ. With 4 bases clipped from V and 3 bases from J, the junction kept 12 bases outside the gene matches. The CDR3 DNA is TGCGCCAGCAGCCCAGCCGATAGCACAGGGGACACTGAAGCTTTCTTT. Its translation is CASSPADSTGDTEAFF.

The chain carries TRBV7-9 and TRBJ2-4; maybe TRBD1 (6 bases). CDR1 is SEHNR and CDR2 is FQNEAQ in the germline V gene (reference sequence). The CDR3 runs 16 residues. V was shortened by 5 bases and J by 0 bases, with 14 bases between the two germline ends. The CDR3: CASSDPGELAKNIQYF. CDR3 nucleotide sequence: TGTGCCAGCAGCGATCCAGGGGAACTAGCCAAAAACATTCAGTACTTC.

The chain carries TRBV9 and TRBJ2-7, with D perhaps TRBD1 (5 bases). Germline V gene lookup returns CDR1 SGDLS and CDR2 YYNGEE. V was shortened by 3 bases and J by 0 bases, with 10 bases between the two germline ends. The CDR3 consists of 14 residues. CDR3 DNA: TGTGCCAGCAGCGGAGAGACAGACTCCTACGAGCAGTACTTC. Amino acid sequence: CASSGETDSYEQYF.

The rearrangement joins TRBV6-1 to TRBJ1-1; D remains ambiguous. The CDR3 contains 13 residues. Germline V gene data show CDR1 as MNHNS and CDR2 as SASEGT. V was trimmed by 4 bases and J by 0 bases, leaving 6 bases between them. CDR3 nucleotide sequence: TGTGCCAGCAGTGCCTACCTGAACACTGAAGCTTTCTTT. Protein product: CASSAYLNTEAFF.

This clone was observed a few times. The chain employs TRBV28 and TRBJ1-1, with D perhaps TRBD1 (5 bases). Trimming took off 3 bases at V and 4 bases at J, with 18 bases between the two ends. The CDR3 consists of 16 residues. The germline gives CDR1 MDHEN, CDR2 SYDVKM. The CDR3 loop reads CASSFAGVREGTEAFF. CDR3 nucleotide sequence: TGTGCCAGCAGTTTTGCGGGGGTCAGGGAGGGCACTGAAGCTTTCTTT.

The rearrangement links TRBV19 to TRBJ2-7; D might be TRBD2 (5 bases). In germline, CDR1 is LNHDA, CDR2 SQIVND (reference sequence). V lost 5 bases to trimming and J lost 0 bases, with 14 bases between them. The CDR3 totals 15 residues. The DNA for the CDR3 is TGTGCCAGTAGTCTCTCGCGGGCGAGCTCCTACGAGCAGTACTTC. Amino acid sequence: CASSLSRASSYEQYF.

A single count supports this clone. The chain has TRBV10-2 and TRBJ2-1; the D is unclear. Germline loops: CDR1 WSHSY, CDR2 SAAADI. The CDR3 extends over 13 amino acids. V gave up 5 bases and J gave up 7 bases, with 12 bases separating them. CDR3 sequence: CASSLLGSNEQFF. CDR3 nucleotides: TGCGCCAGCAGTCTACTCGGTTCGAATGAGCAGTTCTTC.

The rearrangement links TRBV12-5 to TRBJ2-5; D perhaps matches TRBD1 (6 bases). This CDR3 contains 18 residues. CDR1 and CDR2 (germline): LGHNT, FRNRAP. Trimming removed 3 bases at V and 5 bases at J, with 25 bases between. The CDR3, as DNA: TGTGCTAGTGGTTTTTCGCAGCGGAATGCGTGGGGGCGGGAGACCCAGTACTTC. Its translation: CASGFSQRNAWGRETQYF. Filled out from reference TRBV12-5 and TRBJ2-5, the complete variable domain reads DARVTQTPRHKVTEMGQEVTMRCQPILGHNTVFWYRQTMMQGLELLAYFRNRAPLDDSGMPKDRFSAEMPDATLATLKIQPSEPRDSAVYFCASGFSQRNAWGRETQYFGPGTRLLVL.

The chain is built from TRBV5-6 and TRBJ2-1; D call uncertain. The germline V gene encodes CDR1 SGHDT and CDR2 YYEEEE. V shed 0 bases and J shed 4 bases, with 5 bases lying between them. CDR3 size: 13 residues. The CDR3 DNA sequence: TGTGCCAGCAGCTTGGGAGGTTACAATGAGCAGTTCTTC. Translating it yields CASSLGGYNEQFF. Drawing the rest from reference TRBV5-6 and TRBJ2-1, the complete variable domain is DAGVTQSPTHLIKTRGQQVTLRCSPKSGHDTVSWYQQALGQGPQFIFQYYEEEERQRGNFPDRFSGHQFPNYSSELNVNALLLGDSALYLCASSLGGYNEQFFGPGTRLTVL.